This passage covers 30 T cell receptor beta chains from one sample sequenced in a study of blood T cell repertoires in COVID-19. Sequencing used immunoSEQ multiplex PCR; TCRdb keeps in-frame clones, though not all of them. Of about 220,000 clones listed, roughly 82% were seen once; the top ten hold around 2.5%. Sequencing was performed on peripheral blood. These receptors all come from a man in his forties or fifties who had recovered from COVID-19.

CDR3 nucleotide sequence: TGTGCCAGTAGTATACATGGACAGGGCAATCAGCCCCAGCATTTT. Amino acids: CASSIHGQGNQPQHF. The rearrangement links TRBV19 to TRBJ1-5; 7 bases agree with TRBD1. This CDR3 has 15 residues. Germline CDR1 reads LNHDA; CDR2 reads SQIVND (reference sequence). The junction had 3 bases not matched to a gene; V was cut back by 2 bases and J by 2 bases. The full variable domain, with the rest looked up from reference TRBV19 and TRBJ1-5, is DGGITQSPKYLFRKEGQNVTLSCEQNLNHDAMYWYRQDPGQGLRLIYYSQIVNDFQKGDIAEGYSVSREKKESFPLTVTSAQKNPTAFYLCASSIHGQGNQPQHFGDGTRLSIL.

The gene calls are TRBV30 and TRBJ1-2; no clear D. The V end was cut by 4 bases, the J end by 5 bases, with 14 bases between. This CDR3 is built from 13 residues. CDR1 is GTSNPN and CDR2 is SVGIG in the germline V gene (reference sequence). The DNA of the CDR3 is TGTGCCTGGAATTCTCTGAGATCTTATGGCTACACCTTC. Its protein is CAWNSLRSYGYTF. The full variable domain, in which reference TRBV30 and TRBJ1-2 provide the parts outside the CDR3, is SQTIHQWPATLVQPVGSPLSLECTVEGTSNPNLYWYRQAAGRGLQLLFYSVGIGQISSEVPQNLSASRPQDRQFILSSKKLLLSDSGFYLCAWNSLRSYGYTFGSGTRLTVV.

The V and J genes are TRBV4-3 and TRBJ2-2; 7 positions agree with TRBD1. Germline V gene data show CDR1 as LGHNA and CDR2 as YSLEER. The CDR3 contains 16 residues. Trimming removed 0 bases from V and 4 bases from J; junction bases left unmatched: 5. As DNA, the CDR3 is TGCGCCAGCAGCCAAGACGAGGGGGCAGGCACCGGGGAGCTGTTTTTT. This translates into CASSQDEGAGTGELFF.

The chain is built from TRBV25-1 and TRBJ2-1, with 7 bases identical to TRBD2. This CDR3 contains 15 residues. Germline CDR1 is MGHDK and CDR2 is SYGVNS. J gave up 9 bases and V 8 bases, and 16 bases lay outside the gene matches. CDR3 DNA: TGTGCCAGCCGCAGTTTCGGGAGGCTCCTCGGTGAGCAGTTCTTC. This sequence encodes CASRSFGRLLGEQFF.

This clone was seen once. The V gene is TRBV5-1, the J gene TRBJ2-7; 7 bases line up with TRBD1. The CDR3 is made up of 12 amino acids. Trimming at V came to 2 bases and at J to 6 bases, leaving 2 bases not matched to a gene. Germline CDR1 is SGHRS and CDR2 is YFSETQ. In nucleotides, the CDR3 is TGCGCCAGCAGCTTTCAGGGGGTCGAGCAGTACTTC. The encoded protein is CASSFQGVEQYF.

In DNA form, the CDR3 reads TGTGCCAGTAGTATACTCTCCGGGGGGGCCGCTATTGAGCAGTTCTTC. This translates into CASSILSGGAAIEQFF. The chain carries TRBV19 and TRBJ2-1; 8 nucleotides match TRBD2. The CDR3 spans 16 residues. The J segment lost 9 bases and the V segment lost 2 bases, leaving 12 bases of the junction unmatched. In germline, CDR1 is LNHDA, CDR2 SQIVND (reference sequence).

This clone was found once. The gene calls are TRBV5-4 and TRBJ1-1; 7 bases map to TRBD1. CDR3 length: 15 amino acids. The V gene end was trimmed by 4 bases and the J gene end by 5 bases; junction bases not matched to a gene: 11. Germline V gene sequence: CDR1 SGHNT, CDR2 YYREEE (reference sequence). The DNA of the CDR3 is TGTGCCAGCAGCGGGGCACAGGGGATAAGGACTGAAGCTTTCTTT. Translated: CASSGAQGIRTEAFF.

The V and J genes are TRBV20-1 and TRBJ2-1, with D perhaps matching TRBD1 (6 bases). Deletions cut 6 bases from V and 5 bases from J, with 20 bases between. The CDR3 is 15 amino acids. The germline V gene has CDR1 DFQATT and CDR2 SNEGSKA (reference sequence). The chain's CDR3 is CSASAGQQAHNEQFF. The CDR3 DNA is TGCAGTGCCAGTGCCGGACAGCAAGCCCACAATGAGCAGTTCTTC.

The chain carries TRBV30 and TRBJ2-1, with TRBD1 matching over 9 bases. The CDR3 is made up of 14 amino acids. Germline loops: CDR1 GTSNPN, CDR2 SVGIG (reference sequence). Losses at the gene ends were 5 bases for V and 5 bases for J; bases not matched to a gene: 7. The CDR3 reads CAWEQGAGHNEQFF. The CDR3 DNA follows: TGTGCCTGGGAACAGGGGGCTGGACACAATGAGCAGTTCTTC.

This clone was seen more than once but under ten times. The chain employs TRBV5-6 and TRBJ2-7, with D unclear. The CDR3 extends over 17 amino acids. Germline V gene data show CDR1 as SGHDT and CDR2 as YYEEEE. V lost 1 base and J lost 0, with 17 bases in between. In nucleotides, the CDR3 is TGTGCCAGCAGCTTGATTTTGTCAGCGTCCCCCTCCTACGAGCAGTACTTC. This translates into CASSLILSASPSYEQYF.

CDR3 sequence: CASSPRQGGGTQYF. The CDR3 DNA sequence: TGTGCCAGCAGCCCCAGACAGGGTGGGGGGACCCAGTACTTC. The chain has TRBV5-4 and TRBJ2-5; 7 bases match TRBD1. Germline V lookup: CDR1 SGHNT, CDR2 YYREEE (reference sequence). The CDR3 consists of 14 residues. V shed 4 bases, J shed 7 bases, and the junction held 10 bases outside the gene matches.

This chain connects TRBV5-5 to TRBJ2-1; 13 bases match TRBD2. Per germline, CDR1 SGHKS and CDR2 YYEKEE (reference sequence). After removal of 0 bases from V and 7 bases from J, the junction contained 1 base not matched to a gene. The CDR3 consists of 15 residues. CDR3 nucleotides: TGTGCCAGCAGCTTGGAACTAGCGGGAGGGAATGAGCAGTTCTTC. Amino acids: CASSLELAGGNEQFF.

The sample holds one count of this clone. This sequence joins TRBV3-1 (or the pseudogene TRBV3-2) and TRBJ1-2; possibly TRBD1 for D (5 bases). Germline V gene sequence: CDR1 LGHDT, CDR2 YNNKEL (reference sequence). The CDR3 consists of 16 residues. Trimming took off 5 bases at V and 3 bases at J, with 19 bases between the two ends. The CDR3 DNA is TGTGCCAGCAGCAAAAGGGGCCGGGACTCCTACTATGGCTACACCTTC. Translation: CASSKRGRDSYYGYTF.

V usage is TRBV19 and J usage is TRBJ2-2, with a possible D match to TRBD2 (5 bases). The CDR3 covers 15 residues. Germline assignment: CDR1 LNHDA and CDR2 SQIVND (reference sequence). The V gene lost 5 bases and the J gene lost 5 bases, with 15 bases spanning the gap. In DNA form, the CDR3 reads TGTGCCAGTAGTCGAGCGGACTTGGGGACCGGGGAGCTGTTTTTT. This translates into CASSRADLGTGELFF.

This CDR3 reads CSGVTGHEQYF. CDR3 bases: TGCAGTGGAGTAACAGGACACGAGCAGTACTTC. The chain carries TRBV20-1 and TRBJ2-7; tentatively, D is TRBD1 (5 bases). Trimming cost V 7 bases and J 5 bases, with 12 bases left between them. There are 11 residues in the CDR3. Per the germline V gene, CDR1 is DFQATT and CDR2 is SNEGSKA (reference sequence).

The chain employs TRBV4-3 and TRBJ2-7; 7 positions agree with TRBD1. This CDR3 region has 15 residues. The ends lost 4 bases at V and 4 bases at J; junction bases unmatched: 10. In germline, CDR1 is LGHNA, CDR2 YSLEER. CDR3: CASSLGTDAPYEQYF. In DNA, the CDR3 is TGCGCCAGCAGCCTGGGGACAGACGCTCCTTACGAGCAGTACTTC.

V gene TRBV5-1 combines with J gene TRBJ1-6; 9 bases match TRBD1. After removal of 4 bases from V and 10 bases from J, the junction contained 12 bases not matched to a gene. The CDR3 covers 16 residues. Germline V lookup: CDR1 SGHRS, CDR2 YFSETQ. CDR3 in amino acids: CASSVGQGRLLSPLHF. The CDR3 region has the DNA TGCGCCAGCAGCGTAGGACAGGGGAGGCTACTATCACCCCTCCACTTT.

This rearrangement joins TRBV11-3 to TRBJ1-2, with D uncertain. The CDR3 covers 13 residues. Germline V CDR1 and CDR2: SGHNT, YENEEA. V dropped 1 base and J dropped 4 bases, with 7 bases sitting between them. The CDR3 is CASSLGESYGYTF. The CDR3 nucleotides are TGTGCCAGCAGCTTAGGGGAGAGCTATGGCTACACCTTC.

This chain connects TRBV27 to TRBJ2-1; maybe TRBD2 (6 bases). CDR1 is MNHEY, CDR2 SMNVEV, per germline (reference sequence). V was trimmed by 8 bases and J by 4 bases, leaving 18 bases between them. The CDR3 has 15 residues. CDR3 in DNA: TGTGCCAGCCGACGGAGAGCGGCGGGGTACAATGAGCAGTTCTTC. It translates to CASRRRAAGYNEQFF.

V and J are TRBV4-1 and TRBJ2-7, with TRBD1 matching 7 bases. CDR3 size: 15 residues. The junction had 6 bases not matched to a gene; V was cut back by 4 bases and J by 0 bases. Germline CDR1 reads MGHRA; CDR2 reads YSYEKL. CDR3 amino acids: CASSPRGRSSYEQYF. In DNA form, the CDR3 reads TGCGCCAGCAGCCCTAGGGGGCGAAGCTCCTACGAGCAGTACTTC.

The CDR3 bases are TGTGCCACCAGTGACCCAGGACTAGCGGGAGTAGGCTCCTACGAGCAGTACTTC. It encodes CATSDPGLAGVGSYEQYF. The chain has TRBV24-1 and TRBJ2-7; 13 bases align to TRBD2. V lost 4 bases to trimming and J lost 0 bases; unmatched junction nucleotides: 8. The CDR3 contains 18 residues. In germline, CDR1 is KGHDR, CDR2 SFDVKD.

The chain has TRBV15 and TRBJ2-7; tentatively, D is TRBD1 (6 bases). Germline V gene data show CDR1 as LNHNV and CDR2 as YYDKDF (reference sequence). The V gene lost 3 bases and the J gene lost 10 bases, with 13 bases spanning the gap. The CDR3 extends over 12 amino acids. Here the CDR3 DNA reads TGTGCCACCAGCAGTGTGGGGGCCACACAGTACTTC. It specifies CATSSVGATQYF.

J is TRBJ1-2 and V is TRBV28; 7 bases map to TRBD1. Germline values: CDR1 MDHEN, CDR2 SYDVKM. The CDR3 is made up of 17 amino acids. The V segment lost 4 bases and the J segment 6 bases; nucleotides outside the gene matches: 17. The CDR3 here is CASSSTGQDALEDGYTF. CDR3 nucleotide sequence: TGTGCCAGCAGTTCTACTGGACAGGATGCGTTAGAGGATGGCTACACCTTC.

This clone was observed a single time. This chain uses TRBV3-1 (or the pseudogene TRBV3-2) with TRBJ2-7; TRBD1 agrees at 7 bases. Germline-derived CDR1 and CDR2 are LGHDT and YNNKEL (reference sequence). The CDR3 is 14 residues long. V lost 1 base, J lost 3 bases, and 3 bases stayed unmatched. CDR3 region: CASSQGYRGYEQYF. The CDR3 coding sequence is TGTGCCAGCAGCCAAGGGTACAGGGGCTACGAGCAGTACTTC.

The chain recombines TRBV18 with TRBJ2-1, with 7 bases lining up with TRBD2. J lost 9 bases, V lost 0 bases, and 17 bases had no gene match. In germline, CDR1 is KGHSH, CDR2 LQKENI. The CDR3 sequence is 18 residues long. The CDR3 bases are TGTGCCAGCTCACCACCCGGATCGGGAGGATTATGGGGTGGTGAGCAGTTCTTC. Protein product: CASSPPGSGGLWGGEQFF.

The chain joins TRBV30 to TRBJ1-3; unclear D gene. The length of the CDR3 is 15 residues. Trimming left V 3 bases short and J 0 bases short, with 12 bases between. Germline assignment: CDR1 GTSNPN and CDR2 SVGIG (reference sequence). The CDR3 loop reads CAWRQIPSSGNTIYF. Written as DNA, the CDR3 is TGTGCCTGGAGACAGATCCCCAGCTCTGGAAACACCATATATTTT.

In this sample, this clone turned up once. The chain couples TRBV21-1 to TRBJ2-3; the table's D call, TRBD1, was not checked against the DNA. TRBV21-1 counts as a pseudogene. The CDR3 is made up of 16 amino acids. The CDR3 nucleotides are TGTGCCAACCATTCTAGGACAGAGGCCATGGCAGATACGCAGTATTTT. It translates to CANHSRTEAMADTQYF.

Here the CDR3 reads CASSGLAGAFVHRETQYF. The CDR3 DNA is TGTGCCAGCAGCGGGTTAGCGGGGGCCTTTGTCCACAGGGAGACCCAGTACTTC. The chain joins TRBV7-2 to TRBJ2-5, with 9 bases matching TRBD2. The germline V gene has CDR1 SGHTA and CDR2 FQGNSA. The V gene end was trimmed by 5 bases and the J gene end by 5 bases; junction bases not matched to a gene: 18. The CDR3 extends over 18 amino acids.

The chain couples TRBV4-3 to TRBJ2-1, with 8 bases aligning to TRBD2. CDR1 LGHNA and CDR2 YSLEER come from the germline V gene. This CDR3 is 15 amino acids long. V shed 0 bases, J shed 8 bases, and the junction held 6 bases outside the gene matches. CDR3 residues: CASSQEGLGGDEQFF. The CDR3 region has the DNA TGCGCCAGCAGCCAAGAGGGACTAGGGGGGGATGAGCAGTTCTTC.

This clone was recorded only once. The genes are TRBV19 and TRBJ1-5; D unclear. The ends were cut back, 5 bases at V and 3 bases at J, with 17 bases in the middle. CDR3 size: 16 residues. Germline V CDR1 and CDR2: LNHDA, SQIVND (reference sequence). CDR3 sequence (DNA): TGTGCCAGTAGTTCCCGACGCGGAGGCCTCAATCAGCCCCAGCATTTT. It specifies CASSSRRGGLNQPQHF.